This entry lists 30 T cell receptor beta chains sequenced from one sample in a study of blood T cell repertoires in COVID-19. Some clones are missing from TCRdb's copy, which holds only in-frame ones; the method was immunoSEQ multiplex PCR. The sample lists about 150,000 clones, over 75% seen once, with roughly 15% in the top ten. The sample taken for sequencing was peripheral blood. The receptor source for this set is a woman in her thirties or forties with acute or convalescent COVID-19.

V gene TRBV3-1 (or the pseudogene TRBV3-2) combines with J gene TRBJ2-2; 9 bases agree with TRBD1. Germline CDR1 is LGHDT and CDR2 is YNNKEL (reference sequence). This CDR3 contains 15 residues. V shed 5 bases, J shed 2 bases, and the junction held 3 bases outside the gene matches. DNA of the CDR3: TGTGCCAGCAGCAAGGACAGGGGAAACACCGGGGAGCTGTTTTTT. Translating gives CASSKDRGNTGELFF.

This clone was detected once. This rearrangement joins TRBV7-3 to TRBJ2-1, with 7 positions matching TRBD2. CDR1 SGHTA and CDR2 FQGTGA come from the germline V gene. CDR3 size: 17 residues. V lost 1 base to trimming and J lost 0 bases; unmatched junction nucleotides: 6. CDR3 sequence: CASSLKAGDPSYNEQFF. Here the CDR3 DNA reads TGTGCCAGCAGCTTAAAGGCGGGAGATCCCTCCTACAATGAGCAGTTCTTC.

The chain employs TRBV11-3 and TRBJ2-1, with D possibly matching TRBD1 (6 bases). Trimming pared 5 bases from V and 3 bases from J, leaving 11 bases between. This CDR3 is 14 amino acids long. Germline assignment: CDR1 SGHNT and CDR2 YENEEA. CDR3 residues: CASSLGGDYNEQFF. CDR3 sequence (DNA): TGTGCCAGCAGCCTAGGGGGAGACTACAATGAGCAGTTCTTC.

The CDR3 sequence: CASSGRHGTGGTQYF. CDR3 nucleotide sequence: TGTGCCAGCAGCGGCCGCCATGGGACGGGGGGTACCCAGTACTTC. The genes are TRBV21-1 and TRBJ2-5; the table calls TRBD2, which could not be checked here. TRBV21-1 is tagged as a pseudogene. The CDR3 totals 15 residues.

The rearrangement uses TRBV5-4 and TRBJ1-2; a possible D gene is TRBD1 (5 bases). The CDR3 consists of 13 residues. Trimming cost V 1 base and J 4 bases, with 8 bases left between them. The germline CDR1 and CDR2 sequences are SGHNT and YYREEE (reference sequence). The CDR3 reads CASSLLGGYGYTF. DNA of the CDR3: TGTGCCAGCAGCTTGTTGGGGGGCTATGGCTACACCTTC.

The V and J genes are TRBV6-5 and TRBJ2-3; no clear D gene. CDR1 and CDR2 from the germline V gene are MNHEY and SVGAGI. This CDR3 is 14 amino acids long. V was clipped by 8 bases and J by 8 bases, with 20 bases between them. The CDR3 bases are TGTGCCAGCCTCTTGCGGATACTAACGGGTACGCAGTATTTT. It encodes CASLLRILTGTQYF.

This chain connects TRBV2 to TRBJ2-2; 11 bases are a match to TRBD2. This CDR3 has 14 amino acids. The germline CDR1 and CDR2 sequences are SNHLY and FYNNEI. V dropped 6 bases and J dropped 7; count of bases not matched to a gene: 4. The CDR3 DNA reads TGTGCCAGCAGGACTAGCGGGATTGGCGGGGAGCTGTTTTTT. Its protein product is CASRTSGIGGELFF. Complete variable domain (other parts from reference TRBV2 and TRBJ2-2): EPEVTQTPSHQVTQMGQEVILRCVPISNHLYFYWYRQILGQKVEFLVSFYNNEISEKSEIFDDQFSVERPDGSNFTLKIRSTKLEDSAMYFCASRTSGIGGELFFGEGSRLTVL.

The chain links TRBV7-2 to TRBJ1-6; 8 bases are shared with TRBD1. V shed 2 bases and J 9 bases; nucleotides not matched to a gene: 6. Germline CDR1 reads SGHTA; CDR2 reads FQGNSA. This CDR3 comprises 15 residues. The CDR3 is CASSLSAGQGSPLHF. CDR3 nucleotides: TGTGCCAGCAGCTTATCCGCCGGACAGGGTTCACCCCTCCACTTT.

The genes are TRBV11-3 and TRBJ2-1, with 10 bases fitting TRBD1. This CDR3 has 18 amino acids. The V gene end was trimmed by 5 bases and the J gene end by 2 bases; junction bases not matched to a gene: 12. In germline, CDR1 is SGHNT, CDR2 YENEEA. In nucleotides, the CDR3 is TGTGCCAGCAGCCCTAGAGGGGGACAGGGGATGACCTACAATGAGCAGTTCTTC. Protein sequence: CASSPRGGQGMTYNEQFF.

The J gene is TRBJ2-7, the V gene TRBV7-2; D may be TRBD2 (7 bases). CDR3 length equals 14 residues. Trimming left V 5 bases short and J 6 bases short, with 17 bases between. Germline V CDR1 and CDR2: SGHTA, FQGNSA. CDR3: CASSLVGGPSEQYF. The CDR3 DNA sequence: TGTGCCAGCAGCCTGGTGGGGGGGCCAAGCGAGCAGTACTTC.

This chain uses TRBV10-1 with TRBJ1-6; 7 nucleotides align to TRBD1. The J segment lost 7 bases and the V segment lost 3 bases, leaving 3 bases of the junction unmatched. Germline V lookup: CDR1 WNHNN, CDR2 SYGVQD (reference sequence). The CDR3 covers 14 residues. DNA of the CDR3: TGCGCCAGCAGTGAAGGGACAGTGAATTCACCCCTCCACTTT. This sequence encodes CASSEGTVNSPLHF.

This sequence joins TRBV4-2 and TRBJ1-2; TRBD1 is a possible D gene (5 bases). Germline V gene lookup returns CDR1 LGHNA and CDR2 YNFKEQ. The CDR3 spans 13 residues. The ends were cut back, 0 bases at V and 7 bases at J, with 9 bases in the middle. The DNA for the CDR3 is TGTGCCAGCAGCCAAGAGGGGAGGGGTGGCTACACCTTC. Translating it yields CASSQEGRGGYTF.

The V call is TRBV25-1, the J call TRBJ2-5, with unresolved D. The germline gives CDR1 MGHDK, CDR2 SYGVNS. Deletions cut 2 bases from V and 2 bases from J, with 6 bases between. The CDR3 runs to 13 residues. The CDR3 sequence is CASSETLQETQYF. As DNA, the CDR3 is TGTGCCAGCAGTGAAACCCTACAAGAGACCCAGTACTTC.

The chain combines TRBV27 with TRBJ2-6, with 7 bases matching TRBD2. CDR1 MNHEY and CDR2 SMNVEV come from the germline V gene (reference sequence). The CDR3 runs to 14 residues. Trimming removed 5 bases from V and 3 bases from J; junction bases left unmatched: 1. The CDR3 DNA is TGTGCCAGCAGTCCGGGGGGTGGGGCCAACGTCCTGACTTTC. This translates into CASSPGGGANVLTF.

The gene calls are TRBV3-1 (or the pseudogene TRBV3-2) and TRBJ2-2; 9 nucleotides line up with TRBD1. The V segment lost 6 bases and the J segment 1 base; nucleotides outside the gene matches: 6. Germline V gene data show CDR1 as LGHDT and CDR2 as YNNKEL (reference sequence). The length of the CDR3 is 16 residues. The CDR3 DNA is TGTGCCAGCAGACCCGGGACAGGGATGAACACCGGGGAGCTGTTTTTT. It yields the protein CASRPGTGMNTGELFF.

The genes are TRBV30 and TRBJ1-4; no definite D call. V shed 5 bases and J shed 7 bases, with 20 bases lying between them. Looked up from germline, CDR1 is GTSNPN and CDR2 is SVGIG (reference sequence). The CDR3 length is 15 residues. Here the CDR3 reads CAWSDTSQGGEKLFF. In DNA form, the CDR3 reads TGTGCCTGGTCGGATACCTCCCAAGGAGGTGAAAAACTGTTTTTT.

The V call is TRBV4-1, the J call TRBJ2-7, with D perhaps TRBD1 (5 bases). Germline values: CDR1 MGHRA, CDR2 YSYEKL. V dropped 0 bases and J dropped 5 bases, with 14 bases sitting between them. CDR3 size: 15 residues. CDR3: CASSQDRQQGDEQYF. CDR3 DNA sequence: TGCGCCAGCAGCCAAGATCGACAGCAAGGGGACGAGCAGTACTTC.

The gene calls are TRBV28 and TRBJ2-7; TRBD1 aligns across 9 bases. The CDR3 covers 14 residues. Trimming cost V 4 bases and J 0 bases; bases outside gene matches: 1. Germline assignment: CDR1 MDHEN and CDR2 SYDVKM. CDR3 nucleotide sequence: TGTGCCAGCAGTTCACAGGGGGCCTCCTACGAGCAGTACTTC. Translation: CASSSQGASYEQYF. Filled out from reference TRBV28 and TRBJ2-7, the complete variable domain reads DVKVTQSSRYLVKRTGEKVFLECVQDMDHENMFWYRQDPGLGLRLIYFSYDVKMKEKGDIPEGYSVSREKKERFSLILESASTNQTSMYLCASSSQGASYEQYFGPGTRLTVT.

The chain joins TRBV7-6 to TRBJ2-2; weak D call: TRBD2 (7 bases). The germline V gene has CDR1 SGHVS and CDR2 FNYEAQ. The ends were cut back, 1 base at V and 5 bases at J, with 11 bases in the middle. The CDR3 sequence is 15 residues long. For the CDR3, the DNA is TGTGCCAGCAGCTTAGGGGCGGGGGCTACCGGGGAGCTGTTTTTT. As protein: CASSLGAGATGELFF.

The chain has TRBV5-1 and TRBJ2-7; D might be TRBD1 (5 bases). CDR3 length: 14 amino acids. V shed 1 base and J shed 6 bases, with 14 bases lying between them. Looked up from germline, CDR1 is SGHRS and CDR2 is YFSETQ. The CDR3 protein is CASSLTHDSLEQYF. CDR3 nucleotide sequence: TGCGCCAGCAGCTTGACTCATGACAGCCTCGAGCAGTACTTC.

In this sample, this clone turned up once. This sequence joins TRBV6-1 and TRBJ1-2; D gene ambiguous. CDR3 length equals 15 residues. CDR1 and CDR2 from the germline V gene are MNHNS and SASEGT. Deletions cut 0 bases from V and 2 bases from J, with 10 bases between. This CDR3 reads CASSEAVGGNYGYTF. CDR3 sequence (DNA): TGTGCCAGCAGTGAAGCAGTGGGCGGGAACTATGGCTACACCTTC.

The rearrangement joins TRBV19 to TRBJ2-2, with D possibly matching TRBD1 (6 bases). The ends were cut back, 1 base at V and 6 bases at J, with 12 bases in the middle. There are 15 residues in the CDR3. CDR1 is LNHDA and CDR2 is SQIVND in the germline V gene (reference sequence). DNA for the CDR3: TGTGCCAGTAGTATAGCGGACAGAGGCGCCGGGGAGCTGTTTTTT. It translates to CASSIADRGAGELFF.

The chain uses TRBV29-1 and TRBJ1-1, with 7 bases lining up with TRBD1. Trimming at V came to 7 bases and at J to 8 bases, leaving 7 bases not matched to a gene. Looked up from germline, CDR1 is SQVTM and CDR2 is ANQGSEA. This CDR3 is built from 11 residues. The CDR3 DNA is TGCAGCGGATTACAGGGGACCGAAGCTTTCTTT. Encoded protein: CSGLQGTEAFF.

This chain joins TRBV6-2 or TRBV6-3 and TRBJ2-3; D may be TRBD1 (5 bases). This CDR3 has 15 amino acids. In germline, CDR1 is MNHEY, CDR2 SVGEGT. The V end lost 2 bases, the J end lost 0 bases, and 9 bases lay between the germline ends. Here the CDR3 DNA reads TGTGCCAGCAGTTACGACAGTTCTAGCACAGATACGCAGTATTTT. It codes for CASSYDSSSTDTQYF.

The rearrangement links TRBV11-2 to TRBJ1-5, with 7 bases matching TRBD1. This CDR3 comprises 16 residues. CDR1 and CDR2 from the germline V gene are SGHAT and FQNNGV. The V and J ends lost 0 bases and 6 bases, in that order; junction bases with no gene match: 8. CDR3: CASSLDSPGGGQPQHF. The CDR3 nucleotides are TGTGCCAGCAGCTTAGATAGCCCAGGGGGTGGTCAGCCCCAGCATTTT.

The J gene is TRBJ1-4, the V gene TRBV18; 7 bases align to TRBD1. The length of the CDR3 is 15 residues. The J segment lost 4 bases and the V segment lost 0 bases, leaving 2 bases of the junction unmatched. Germline V gene sequence: CDR1 KGHSH, CDR2 LQKENI. As DNA, the CDR3 is TGTGCCAGCTCACCACCGTGGGACAGTAATGAAAAACTGTTTTTT. This gives the protein CASSPPWDSNEKLFF.

This chain connects TRBV28 to TRBJ2-7; the match to TRBD1 covers 8 bases. In germline, CDR1 is MDHEN, CDR2 SYDVKM. The junction had 11 bases not matched to a gene; V was cut back by 6 bases and J by 7 bases. CDR3 size: 14 residues. This CDR3 reads CASRREDRVGEQYF. CDR3 coding DNA: TGTGCCAGCAGAAGAGAGGACAGGGTGGGGGAGCAGTACTTC.

The V and J genes are TRBV5-6 and TRBJ2-3; 7 nucleotides line up with TRBD2. Trimming cost V 0 bases and J 0 bases; bases outside gene matches: 7. The CDR3 runs to 17 residues. CDR1 is SGHDT and CDR2 is YYEEEE in the germline V gene. In DNA form, the CDR3 reads TGTGCCAGCAGCTTGGGGGGGAGCGGGGAAAGCACAGATACGCAGTATTTT. Its translation is CASSLGGSGESTDTQYF.

CDR3 amino acids: CASSKGLALTYEQYF. The CDR3 DNA sequence: TGTGCCAGTAGTAAGGGACTAGCGCTAACCTACGAGCAGTACTTC. The V gene is TRBV19, the J gene TRBJ2-7, with 10 bases lining up with TRBD2. V shed 4 bases and J 2 bases; nucleotides not matched to a gene: 5. Per germline, CDR1 LNHDA and CDR2 SQIVND (reference sequence). The CDR3 length is 15 residues.

The V call is TRBV5-1, the J call TRBJ2-2; perhaps TRBD1 as D (5 bases). In germline, CDR1 is SGHRS, CDR2 YFSETQ. CDR3 length equals 15 residues. V dropped 1 base and J dropped 8 bases, with 15 bases sitting between them. CDR3 residues: CASSLSAGFVGELFF. CDR3 DNA: TGCGCCAGCAGCTTGTCGGCAGGGTTTGTGGGGGAGCTGTTTTTT.